The 25 T cell receptor beta chains below all came from one sample that was sequenced in a study of blood T cells in healthy people across ages. Combining a sample-barcoded 5' primer with a J-beta primer mix, a second PCR ran for about 7 to 11 cycles. TCRdb reprocessed the 5' RACE reads via MiXCR and lists one record per CDR3 protein. The profile shows roughly 650,000 distinct CDR3 sequences, about a third of them singletons. Sequenced sample: blood. These receptors all stem from a woman at least 80 years old in good health.

This clonotype has a count of ten or more. The chain uses TRBV5-6 and TRBJ2-5, with no clear D. Germline CDR1 SGHDT, CDR2 YYEEEE. The length of the CDR3 is 13 residues. V lost 2 bases, J lost 5 bases, and 10 bases lay in between. The CDR3 region is CASSFAVEETQYF. CDR3 coding DNA: TGTGCCAGCAGCTTCGCGGTCGAGGAGACCCAGTACTTC.

DNA of the CDR3: TGTGCCAGCAGCTTAATAAGCGGGCACTCTCCCATCGAGCAGTACTTC. This codes for CASSLISGHSPIEQYF. The chain uses TRBV7-2 and TRBJ2-5; the D gene is possibly TRBD2 (6 bases). The DNA end is a closer match to TRBJ2-7, so the J assignment may be wrong. In germline, CDR1 is SGHTA, CDR2 FQGNSA. The CDR3 sequence is 16 residues long.

The V call is TRBV12-3 or TRBV12-4, the J call TRBJ1-1; 12 bases are a match to TRBD1. CDR3 length equals 16 residues. After removal of 6 bases from V and 5 bases from J, the junction contained 10 bases not matched to a gene. For the CDR3, the DNA is TGTGCCAGCAGAGTCCGGGACAGGGGGCTGGAAACTGAAGCTTTCTTT. Translation: CASRVRDRGLETEAFF.

This chain uses TRBV27 with TRBJ2-7; 12 positions agree with TRBD2. Per germline, CDR1 MNHEY and CDR2 SMNVEV (reference sequence). The J segment lost 1 base and the V segment lost 7 bases, leaving 5 bases of the junction unmatched. The CDR3 is 15 residues long. The CDR3 sequence: CASMTSGGPSYEQYF. For the CDR3, the DNA is TGTGCCAGCATGACTAGCGGGGGACCTTCCTACGAGCAGTACTTC.

Many counts were recorded for this clonotype. This sequence joins TRBV5-1 and TRBJ1-1; 7 nucleotides agree with TRBD1. This CDR3 spans 14 amino acids. Looked up from germline, CDR1 is SGHRS and CDR2 is YFSETQ. Losses at the gene ends were 4 bases for V and 1 base for J; bases not matched to a gene: 4. CDR3 region: CASSGGQQNTEAFF. The CDR3, as DNA: TGCGCCAGCAGCGGGGGACAGCAGAACACTGAAGCTTTCTTT.

A few counts support this clonotype. CDR3 region: CSAATGGGTEAFF. CDR3 nucleotide sequence: TGCAGCGCTGCGACAGGGGGCGGGACTGAAGCTTTCTTT. The gene calls are TRBV29-1 and TRBJ1-1; 10 positions agree with TRBD1. With V trimmed by 7 bases and J by 5 bases, 7 bases remained unmatched. Germline assignment: CDR1 SQVTM and CDR2 ANQGSEA. This CDR3 has 13 residues.

This clonotype was observed at least ten times. The chain recombines TRBV12-3 or TRBV12-4 with TRBJ1-2; D is undetermined. The CDR3 spans 14 residues. The V end lost 0 bases, the J end lost 4 bases, and 9 bases lay between the germline ends. CDR3 DNA sequence: TGTGCCAGCAGTTTAGCCCAGTTGATCTATGGCTACACCTTC. This codes for CASSLAQLIYGYTF.

Turning to this clonotype: It may be a read error: a sequence one base away is much more abundant. The chain carries TRBV6-2 or TRBV6-3 and TRBJ2-7; no clear D. CDR1 is MNHEY, CDR2 SVGEGT, per germline. The germline V and J ends were trimmed by 4 bases and 7 bases, with 11 bases remaining between them. This CDR3 is built from 12 residues. CDR3 in amino acids: CASSFSTYEQYF. DNA of the CDR3: TGTGCCAGCAGTTTCTCTACATATGAGCAGTACTTC.

This clonotype has only a few counts. The chain is built from TRBV5-1 and TRBJ2-7; 7 bases are a match to TRBD1. This CDR3 contains 14 residues. In germline, CDR1 is SGHRS, CDR2 YFSETQ. Germline trimming cut 4 bases from V and 4 bases from J; bases unmatched to any gene: 8. The CDR3 sequence: CASSPGQIPYEQYF. The CDR3 nucleotides are TGCGCCAGCAGCCCGGGACAGATACCTTACGAGCAGTACTTC.

This clonotype was counted only a few times. This rearrangement joins TRBV27 to TRBJ1-1; perhaps TRBD1 as D (5 bases). With 6 bases removed from V and 3 bases from J, the gap between germline ends came to 11 bases. The CDR3 runs 13 residues. The germline CDR1 and CDR2 sequences are MNHEY and SMNVEV (reference sequence). CDR3 nucleotide sequence: TGTGCCAGCAGGAAAGCAGGGTACACTGAAGCTTTCTTT. Translating gives CASRKAGYTEAFF.

This clonotype has ten or more counts. The chain couples TRBV7-9 to TRBJ2-7; D gene ambiguous. Deletions cut 0 bases from V and 0 bases from J, with 9 bases between. The germline gives CDR1 SEHNR, CDR2 FQNEAQ (reference sequence). The CDR3 runs 15 residues. Here the CDR3 reads CASSLAGGRSYEQYF. The CDR3 DNA reads TGTGCCAGCAGCTTAGCGGGCGGCCGCTCCTACGAGCAGTACTTC.

The chain employs TRBV5-6 and TRBJ2-2, with 7 bases lining up with TRBD1. The J segment lost 4 bases and the V segment lost 4 bases, leaving 7 bases of the junction unmatched. The CDR3 spans 15 residues. The germline V gene encodes CDR1 SGHDT and CDR2 YYEEEE. CDR3 in amino acids: CASSIRDRLTGELFF. DNA for the CDR3: TGTGCCAGCAGCATCCGGGACAGACTCACCGGGGAGCTGTTTTTT.

V usage is TRBV5-1 and J usage is TRBJ2-3; D is ambiguous. V lost 0 bases to trimming and J lost 11 bases, with 13 bases between them. Germline V CDR1 and CDR2: SGHRS, YFSETQ. There are 13 residues in the CDR3. The CDR3 sequence: CASSLATWREQYF. CDR3 coding DNA: TGCGCCAGCAGCTTGGCGACGTGGCGCGAGCAGTATTTT.

With respect to this clonotype: With a much larger clone just one base away, this may be a read error. J is TRBJ2-5 and V is TRBV6-1; TRBD1 matches at 8 bases. The J call is doubtful: the DNA matches TRBJ2-7 better. Germline CDR1 MNHNS, CDR2 SASEGT. This CDR3 region has 14 residues. CDR3 protein: CASQDREFCDEQYF. In DNA form, the CDR3 reads TGTGCCAGCCAGGACAGGGAATTTTGCGACGAGCAGTACTTC.

The CDR3 bases are TGTGCCTGGAGTGTCGCCCACGATCAGCCCCAGCATTTT. This codes for CAWSVAHDQPQHF. V is TRBV30 and J is TRBJ1-5; D uncertain. The V gene's germline CDR1 is GTSNPN and CDR2 SVGIG (reference sequence). The CDR3 loop spans 13 amino acids. V gave up 0 bases and J gave up 5 bases, with 8 bases separating them.

At least ten counts were recorded for this clonotype. V is TRBV15 and J is TRBJ1-1, with D unclear. CDR1 and CDR2 (germline): LNHNV, YYDKDF (reference sequence). The V gene lost 4 bases and the J gene lost 0 bases, with 12 bases spanning the gap. There are 15 residues in the CDR3. The CDR3 nucleotides read TGTGCCACCAGCATTCCGACTGGGATGAACACTGAAGCTTTCTTT. As protein: CATSIPTGMNTEAFF.

This clonotype was picked up a small number of times. The junction differs from germline at one of its ends, possibly a read error. V gene TRBV3-1 combines with J gene TRBJ2-1; 11 bases match TRBD2. CDR3 size: 17 residues. Germline loops: CDR1 LGHDT, CDR2 YNNKEL (reference sequence). Here the CDR3 reads CAGSQVVLTSGGTEQFF. CDR3 in DNA: TGTGCCGGCAGCCAAGTAGTGCTAACTAGCGGGGGTACTGAGCAGTTCTTC.

This clonotype was counted many times. This rearrangement joins TRBV20-1 to TRBJ2-7, with D unclear. CDR1 is DFQATT and CDR2 is SNEGSKA in the germline V gene (reference sequence). The CDR3 sequence is 12 residues long. Trimming cost V 0 bases and J 2 bases, with 5 bases left between them. DNA of the CDR3: TGCAGTGCTAGAGATCTCGCCTACGAGCAGTACTTC. Protein product: CSARDLAYEQYF.

V is TRBV20-1 and J is TRBJ2-3; 9 positions match TRBD2. Unmatched junction bases numbered 10, after V lost 1 base and J lost 8 bases. This CDR3 has 15 residues. Germline V gene sequence: CDR1 DFQATT, CDR2 SNEGSKA (reference sequence). DNA of the CDR3: TGCAGTGCTAGAGGAAACGCGGGAGGGCCTGGTACGCAGTATTTT. This gives the protein CSARGNAGGPGTQYF.

J is TRBJ2-2 and V is TRBV3-1, with 9 positions matching TRBD2. The CDR3 extends over 16 amino acids. V shed 8 bases and J 2 bases; nucleotides not matched to a gene: 9. CDR1 and CDR2 from the germline V gene are LGHDT and YNNKEL (reference sequence). This CDR3 is CASRRSGGSNTGELFF. The CDR3 region has the DNA TGTGCCAGCCGCCGTAGCGGGGGTTCAAACACCGGGGAGCTGTTTTTT. Based on the CDR3 plus reference TRBV3-1 and TRBJ2-2, the full variable domain is DTAVSQTPKYLVTQMGNDKSIKCEQNLGHDTMYWYKQDSKKFLKIMFSYNNKELIINETVPNRFSPKSPDKAHLNLHINSLELGDSAVYFCASRRSGGSNTGELFFGEGSRLTVL.

The J gene is TRBJ2-4, the V gene TRBV7-2, with TRBD2 matching 8 bases. TRBJ2-7 explains the end of the DNA better; the J call may be wrong. The CDR3 spans 18 residues. The V gene's germline CDR1 is SGHTA and CDR2 FQGNSA. CDR3 residues: CASSLEASIAGTYYEQYF. CDR3 nucleotide sequence: TGTGCCAGCAGCTTAGAAGCTTCAATAGCGGGAACGTACTACGAGCAGTACTTC.

Only one count was recorded for this clonotype. The chain links TRBV5-1 to TRBJ2-1, with unresolved D. The closer fit of TRBJ2-7 to the DNA end suggests the J call may be wrong. Germline lookup yields CDR1 SGHRS and CDR2 YFSETQ. This CDR3 contains 14 residues. The CDR3 bases are TGCGCCAGCAGCCCCGGGCCAGCGAACTACGAGCAGTACTTC. Translated: CASSPGPANYEQYF.

This clonotype was detected many times. The chain recombines TRBV5-1 with TRBJ2-1, with 9 bases that match TRBD1. V gave up 0 bases and J gave up 6 bases; unmatched junction bases: 4. CDR3 length: 15 amino acids. The germline V gene has CDR1 SGHRS and CDR2 YFSETQ. The CDR3 here is CASSLVQGARNEQFF. The CDR3 coding sequence is TGCGCCAGCAGCTTGGTACAGGGGGCGCGCAATGAGCAGTTCTTC.

This clonotype has more than one count but fewer than ten. The chain uses TRBV27 and TRBJ1-2; TRBD1 might be the D (5 bases). The CDR3 runs 15 residues. The V gene's germline CDR1 is MNHEY and CDR2 SMNVEV (reference sequence). V was pared by 2 bases and J by 13 bases, with 23 bases between. CDR3 protein: CASSLGGQGLLSCTF. The CDR3 coding sequence is TGTGCCAGCAGTTTAGGCGGGCAGGGCCTCCTCAGCTGCACCTTC.

This clonotype was seen more than once but under ten times. A much larger clone sits a single nucleotide away, making a read error possible. The rearrangement joins TRBV7-9 to TRBJ1-1, with TRBD1 matching 8 bases. CDR3 length: 13 amino acids. Germline lookup yields CDR1 SEHNR and CDR2 FQNEAQ (reference sequence). CDR3 residues: CSSGRGLGTEAFF. For the CDR3, the DNA is TGTTCCAGCGGCAGGGGGCTGGGCACTGAAGCTTTCTTT.